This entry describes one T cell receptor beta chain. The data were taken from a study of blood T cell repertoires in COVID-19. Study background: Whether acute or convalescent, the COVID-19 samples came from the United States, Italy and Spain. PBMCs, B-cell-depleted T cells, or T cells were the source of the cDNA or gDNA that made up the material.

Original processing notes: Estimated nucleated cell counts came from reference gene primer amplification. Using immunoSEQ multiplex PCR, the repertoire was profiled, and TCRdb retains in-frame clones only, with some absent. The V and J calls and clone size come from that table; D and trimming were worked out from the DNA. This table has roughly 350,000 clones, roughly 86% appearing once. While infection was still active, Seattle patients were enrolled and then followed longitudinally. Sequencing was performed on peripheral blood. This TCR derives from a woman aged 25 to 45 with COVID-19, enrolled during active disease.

CDR3 sequence: CASSQEPRGDPNEKLFF. CDR3 coding DNA: TGCGCCAGCAGCCAAGAGCCCCGGGGGGACCCTAATGAAAAACTGTTTTTT. The rearrangement uses TRBV4-3 and TRBJ1-4, with a tentative D call TRBD1 (5 bases). The CDR3 contains 17 residues. Germline CDR1 is LGHNA and CDR2 is YSLEER. The germline V and J ends were trimmed by 0 bases and 3 bases, with 14 bases remaining between them.